This is a list of T cell receptor beta chains from one sample in a study of molecular identifiers for immune sequencing clone quantification. MiXCR was run by TCRdb on the PCR reads, yielding one entry per CDR3 protein. The sample carries approximately 590,000 distinct CDR3 sequences, around 25% recorded once. Source material: naive CD8+ T cells from blood, with Jurkat cell RNA spiked in. The receptors derive from a human donor in good health. Some libraries in this study had Jurkat cell RNA spiked in. Both conserved end residues are part of each CDR3. The D gene is left open where the match is weak. Not all rows give a size; the values are once, few, many and, for expanded clones, a class.

NA	TRBV4-3	few	TRBJ1-6	CASSPGSGNSPLHF	TGCGCCAGCAGCCCCGGGAGCGGGAATTCACCCCTCCACTTT
TRBD2	TRBV28	many	TRBJ2-3	CASSLSTTLAGGTDTQYF	TGTGCCAGCAGTTTATCCACTACTCTAGCGGGAGGAACAGATACGCAGTATTTT
TRBD1	TRBV4-2	NA	TRBJ1-1	CASSQVPGQTNTEAFF	TGTGCCAGCAGCCAAGTCCCGGGACAGACGAACACTGAAGCTTTCTTT
NA	TRBV5-1	NA	TRBJ2-3	CACSLEAETGTQYF	TGCGCCTGCAGCTTGGAAGCGGAGACAGGTACGCAGTATTTT
TRBD1	TRBV6-5	few	TRBJ2-7	CASRDGTGTYEQYF	TGTGCCAGCCGAGATGGGACAGGTACCTACGAGCAGTACTTC
NA	TRBV12-3/TRBV12-4	few	TRBJ1-2	CASSFGNNYGYTF	TGTGCCAGCAGTTTTGGGAATAACTATGGCTACACCTTC
TRBD1	TRBV29-1	many	TRBJ1-1	CSVTGAVTEAFF	TGCAGCGTGACAGGGGCGGTCACTGAAGCTTTCTTT
TRBD1	TRBV27	few	TRBJ2-7	CASSSTDDRGTYEQYF	TGTGCCAGCAGCTCGACTGATGACAGGGGGACCTACGAGCAGTACTTC
TRBD2	TRBV4-3	few	TRBJ2-1	CASSQDPSGGHNEQFF	TGCGCCAGCAGCCAAGATCCTAGCGGGGGCCACAATGAGCAGTTCTTC
NA	TRBV7-8	NA	TRBJ2-1	CASSPWDTYNEQFF	TGTGCCAGCAGCCCTTGGGACACCTACAATGAGCAGTTCTTC
TRBD2	TRBV6-2/TRBV6-3	NA	TRBJ2-1	CASSYSLAGSFYNEQFF	TGTGCCAGCAGTTACTCGCTAGCGGGATCTTTCTACAATGAGCAGTTCTTC
NA	TRBV10-3	many	TRBJ2-3	CAISEERLGADTQYF	TGTGCCATCAGTGAGGAGCGGCTCGGGGCAGATACGCAGTATTTT
NA	TRBV5-1	NA	TRBJ2-7	CASSPTLYYEQYF	TGCGCCAGCAGCCCCACCCTCTACTACGAGCAGTACTTC
NA	TRBV4-1	many	TRBJ2-7	CASSQGSEQYF	TGCGCCAGCAGCCAAGGTTCCGAGCAGTACTTC
NA	TRBV30	NA	TRBJ1-5	CAWSGGLGNQPQHF	TGTGCCTGGAGTGGGGGACTGGGCAATCAGCCCCAGCATTTT
NA	TRBV7-8	NA	TRBJ1-1	CASSLGVLNTEAFF	TGTGCCAGCAGCTTAGGTGTCTTGAACACTGAAGCTTTCTTT